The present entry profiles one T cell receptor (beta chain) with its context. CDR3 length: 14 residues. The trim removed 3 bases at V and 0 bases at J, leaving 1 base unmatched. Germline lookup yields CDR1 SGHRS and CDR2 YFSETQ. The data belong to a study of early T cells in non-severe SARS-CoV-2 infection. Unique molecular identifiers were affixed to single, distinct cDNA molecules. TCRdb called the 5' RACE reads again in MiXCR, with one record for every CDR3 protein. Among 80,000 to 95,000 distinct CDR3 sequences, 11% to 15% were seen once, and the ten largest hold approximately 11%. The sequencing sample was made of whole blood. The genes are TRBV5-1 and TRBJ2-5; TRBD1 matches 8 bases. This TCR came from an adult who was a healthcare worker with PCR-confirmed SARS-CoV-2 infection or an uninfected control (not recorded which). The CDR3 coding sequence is TGCGCCAGCAGCTCACAGGGGGACCAAGAGACCCAGTACTTC. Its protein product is CASSSQGDQETQYF.